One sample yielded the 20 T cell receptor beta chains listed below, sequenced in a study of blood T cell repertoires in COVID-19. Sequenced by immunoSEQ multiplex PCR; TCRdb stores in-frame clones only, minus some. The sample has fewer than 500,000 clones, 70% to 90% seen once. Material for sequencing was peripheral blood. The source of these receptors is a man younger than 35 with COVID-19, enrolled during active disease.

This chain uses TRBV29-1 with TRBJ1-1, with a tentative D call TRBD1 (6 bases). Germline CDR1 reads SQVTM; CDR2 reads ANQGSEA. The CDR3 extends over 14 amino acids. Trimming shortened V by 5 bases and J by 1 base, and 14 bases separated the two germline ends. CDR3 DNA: TGCAGCGTTCGGAAGGGACAATCGAACACTGAAGCTTTCTTT. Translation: CSVRKGQSNTEAFF. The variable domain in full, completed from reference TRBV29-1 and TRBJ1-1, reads SAVISQKPSRDICQRGTSLTIQCQVDSQVTMMFWYRQQPGQSLTLIATANQGSEATYESGFVIDKFPISRPNLTFSTLTVSNMSPEDSSIYLCSVRKGQSNTEAFFGQGTRLTVV.

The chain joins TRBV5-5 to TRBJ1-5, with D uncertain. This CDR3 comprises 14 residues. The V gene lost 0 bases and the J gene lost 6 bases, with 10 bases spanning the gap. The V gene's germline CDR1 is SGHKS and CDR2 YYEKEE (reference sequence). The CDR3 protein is CASSLVDFGQPQHF. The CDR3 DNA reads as TGTGCCAGCAGCTTGGTCGACTTCGGTCAGCCCCAGCATTTT.

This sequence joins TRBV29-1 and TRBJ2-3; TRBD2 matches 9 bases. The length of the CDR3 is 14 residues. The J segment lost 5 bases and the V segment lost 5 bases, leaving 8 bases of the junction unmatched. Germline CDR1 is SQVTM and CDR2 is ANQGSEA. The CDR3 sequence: CSVRGRALRDTQYF. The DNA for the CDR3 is TGCAGCGTTCGCGGGAGGGCCCTCAGAGATACGCAGTATTTT.

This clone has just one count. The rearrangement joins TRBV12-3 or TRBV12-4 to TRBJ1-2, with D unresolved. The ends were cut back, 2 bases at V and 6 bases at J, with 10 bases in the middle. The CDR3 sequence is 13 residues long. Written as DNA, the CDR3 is TGTGCCAGCAGTTTACGTCTCGGAGATGGCTACACCTTC. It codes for CASSLRLGDGYTF.

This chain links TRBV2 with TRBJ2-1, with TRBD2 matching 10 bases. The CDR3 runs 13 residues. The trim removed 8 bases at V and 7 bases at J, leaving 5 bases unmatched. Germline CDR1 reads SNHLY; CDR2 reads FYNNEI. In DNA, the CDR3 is TGTGCCAGCTTGGGACTAGCGCTGAATGAGCAGTTCTTC. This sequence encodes CASLGLALNEQFF.

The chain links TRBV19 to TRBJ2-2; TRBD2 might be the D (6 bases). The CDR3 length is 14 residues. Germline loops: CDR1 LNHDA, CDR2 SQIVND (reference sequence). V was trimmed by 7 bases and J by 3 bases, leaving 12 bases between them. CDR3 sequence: CASMGGRDTGELFF. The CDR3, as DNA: TGTGCCAGTATGGGGGGTAGGGACACCGGGGAGCTGTTTTTT. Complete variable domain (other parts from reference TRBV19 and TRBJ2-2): DGGITQSPKYLFRKEGQNVTLSCEQNLNHDAMYWYRQDPGQGLRLIYYSQIVNDFQKGDIAEGYSVSREKKESFPLTVTSAQKNPTAFYLCASMGGRDTGELFFGEGSRLTVL.

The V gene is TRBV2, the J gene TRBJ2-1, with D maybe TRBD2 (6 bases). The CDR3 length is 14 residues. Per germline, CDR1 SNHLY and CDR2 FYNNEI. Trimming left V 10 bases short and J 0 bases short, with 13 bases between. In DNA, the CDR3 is TGTGCCACCGGTGGGACTGCCTCCTACAATGAGCAGTTCTTC. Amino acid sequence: CATGGTASYNEQFF.

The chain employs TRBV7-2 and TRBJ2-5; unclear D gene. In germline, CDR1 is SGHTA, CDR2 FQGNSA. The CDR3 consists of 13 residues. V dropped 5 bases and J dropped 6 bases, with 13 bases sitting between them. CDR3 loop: CASSLSLPKTQYF. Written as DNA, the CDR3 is TGTGCCAGCAGCCTAAGTTTACCGAAGACCCAGTACTTC.

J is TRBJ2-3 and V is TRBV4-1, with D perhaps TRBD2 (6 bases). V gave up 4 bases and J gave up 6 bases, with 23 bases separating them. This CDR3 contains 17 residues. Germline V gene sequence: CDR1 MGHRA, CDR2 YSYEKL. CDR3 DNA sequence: TGCGCCAGCAGCCCTCCGGATACGATGCGTGGGAGGGATACGCAGTATTTT. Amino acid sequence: CASSPPDTMRGRDTQYF.

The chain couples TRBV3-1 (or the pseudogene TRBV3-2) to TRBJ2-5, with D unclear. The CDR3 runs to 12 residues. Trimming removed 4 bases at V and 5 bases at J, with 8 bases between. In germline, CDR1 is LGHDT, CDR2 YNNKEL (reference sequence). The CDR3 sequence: CASSPASETQYF. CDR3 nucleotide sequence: TGTGCCAGCAGCCCAGCGTCCGAGACCCAGTACTTC.

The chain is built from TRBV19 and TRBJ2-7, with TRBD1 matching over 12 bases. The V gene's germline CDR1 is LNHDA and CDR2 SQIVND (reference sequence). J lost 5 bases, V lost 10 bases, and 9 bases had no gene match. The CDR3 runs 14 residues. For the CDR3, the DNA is TGTGCCACCTCCGGGACAGGGGGCGGCCACGAGCAGTACTTC. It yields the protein CATSGTGGGHEQYF.

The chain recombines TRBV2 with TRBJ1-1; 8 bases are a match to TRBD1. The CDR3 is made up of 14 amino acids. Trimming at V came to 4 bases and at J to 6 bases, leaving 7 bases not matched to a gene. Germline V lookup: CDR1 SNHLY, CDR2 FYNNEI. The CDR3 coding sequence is TGTGCCAGCAGTGTTGGACAGGGAGGGGCTGAAGCTTTCTTT. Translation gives CASSVGQGGAEAFF.

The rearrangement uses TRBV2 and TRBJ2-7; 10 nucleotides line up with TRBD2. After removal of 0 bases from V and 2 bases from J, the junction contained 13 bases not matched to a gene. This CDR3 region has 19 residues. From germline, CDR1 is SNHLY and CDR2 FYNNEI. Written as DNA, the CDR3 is TGTGCCAGCAGTGAAGCATCGAGCGGGGGGGCCAAAAGGCCCTACGAGCAGTACTTC. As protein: CASSEASSGGAKRPYEQYF.

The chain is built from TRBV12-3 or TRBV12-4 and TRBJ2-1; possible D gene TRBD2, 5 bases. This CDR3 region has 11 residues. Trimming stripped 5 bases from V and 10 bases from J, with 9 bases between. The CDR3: CASSDYYEQFF. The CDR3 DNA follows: TGTGCCAGCAGTGACTATTACGAGCAGTTCTTC.

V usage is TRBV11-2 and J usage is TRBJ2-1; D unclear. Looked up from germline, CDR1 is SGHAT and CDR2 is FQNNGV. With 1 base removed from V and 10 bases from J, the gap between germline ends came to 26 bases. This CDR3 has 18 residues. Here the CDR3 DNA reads TGTGCCAGCAGCTTAGCCCCTGGCTTTGTTACTATCTTTTGGGAGCAGTTCTTC. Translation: CASSLAPGFVTIFWEQFF.

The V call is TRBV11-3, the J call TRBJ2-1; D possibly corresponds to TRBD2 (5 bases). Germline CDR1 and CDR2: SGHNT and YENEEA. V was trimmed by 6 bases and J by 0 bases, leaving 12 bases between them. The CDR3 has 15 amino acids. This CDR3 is CASSLSGTSYNEQFF. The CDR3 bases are TGTGCCAGCAGTCTGAGCGGAACCTCCTACAATGAGCAGTTCTTC.

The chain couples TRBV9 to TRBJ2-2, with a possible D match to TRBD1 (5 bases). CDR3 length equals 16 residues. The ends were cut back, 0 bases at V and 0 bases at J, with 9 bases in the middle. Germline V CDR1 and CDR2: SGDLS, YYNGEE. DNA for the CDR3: TGTGCCAGCAGCGTAGGACAGCTAGCGAACACCGGGGAGCTGTTTTTT. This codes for CASSVGQLANTGELFF.

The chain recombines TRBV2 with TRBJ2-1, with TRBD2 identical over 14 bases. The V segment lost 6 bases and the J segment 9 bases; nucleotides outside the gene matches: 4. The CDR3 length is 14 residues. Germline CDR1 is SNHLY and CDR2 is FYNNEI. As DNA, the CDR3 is TGTGCCAGCAGGGCGGGACTAGCGGGAGCTGAGCAGTTCTTC. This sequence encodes CASRAGLAGAEQFF.

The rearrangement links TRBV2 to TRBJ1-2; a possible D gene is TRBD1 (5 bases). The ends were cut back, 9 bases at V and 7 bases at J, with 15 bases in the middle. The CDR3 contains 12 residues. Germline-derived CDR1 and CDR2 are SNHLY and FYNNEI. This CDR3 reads CASFGTSGGYTF. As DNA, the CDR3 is TGTGCCAGTTTCGGGACTTCGGGTGGCTACACCTTC.

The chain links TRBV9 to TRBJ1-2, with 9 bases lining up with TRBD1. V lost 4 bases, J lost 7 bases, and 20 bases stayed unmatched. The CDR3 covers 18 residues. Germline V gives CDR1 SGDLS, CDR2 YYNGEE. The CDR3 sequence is CASSPVAGTGSLRSGYTF. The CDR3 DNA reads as TGTGCCAGCAGCCCTGTAGCCGGGACAGGGAGCCTAAGGAGTGGCTACACCTTC.